A selection of T cell receptor beta chains follows, all from one sample in a study of T cells in Graves' hyperthyroidism and ophthalmopathy. TCRdb reanalysed the multiplex PCR reads using MiXCR and keeps one entry per CDR3 protein. The sample lists approximately 520,000 distinct CDR3 sequences; around 22% were seen once. The specimen was blood. The receptors were gathered from a woman younger than 45 with Graves' ophthalmopathy. Both conserved end residues are part of each CDR3. Each record gives: D gene, clone size, J gene, V gene, CDR3 protein, CDR3 DNA. A D gene is named only where the DNA matches it firmly. Size is stated for part of the rows, as once, few or many counts, or as a class when the clone is expanded.

.,.,TRBJ2-5,TRBV4-1,CASSQEGGPQTSQETQYF,TGCGCCAGCAGCCAAGAAGGCGGCCCCCAGACCTCCCAAGAGACCCAGTACTTC
.,many,TRBJ2-6,TRBV12-3/TRBV12-4,CAIGWDSGANVLTF,TGTGCCATCGGTTGGGACTCTGGGGCCAACGTCCTGACTTTC
.,many,TRBJ2-5,TRBV11-2,CASSLPQGRETQYF,TGTGCCAGCAGCCTCCCACAGGGTCGAGAGACCCAGTACTTC
.,many,TRBJ2-7,TRBV25-1,CASSGKWGLFDEQYF,TGTGCCAGCAGTGGTAAATGGGGGCTTTTCGACGAGCAGTACTTC
.,.,TRBJ2-5,TRBV7-2,CATQDAPGETQYF,TGTGCCACCCAGGACGCCCCTGGAGAGACCCAGTACTTC
.,many,TRBJ1-2,TRBV6-2/TRBV6-3,CASRTWTGIYGYTF,TGTGCCAGCAGGACCTGGACGGGAATCTATGGCTACACCTTC
TRBD1,.,TRBJ1-2,TRBV5-1,CASSLSRTGDYTF,TGCGCCAGCAGCTTATCCCGGACAGGGGACTACACCTTC
.,many,TRBJ1-1,TRBV7-3,CASSLSGENTEAFF,TGTGCCAGCAGCTTATCGGGGGAGAACACTGAAGCTTTCTTT
TRBD1,.,TRBJ1-2,TRBV6-1,CASSKFPGQGGYGYTF,TGTGCCAGCAGTAAATTCCCGGGACAGGGCGGCTATGGCTACACCTTC
.,many,TRBJ2-7,TRBV20-1,CSAEGFYEQYF,TGCAGTGCCGAGGGGTTCTACGAGCAGTACTTC
.,many,TRBJ1-1,TRBV20-1,CSASRTSGRAEAFF,TGCAGTGCTAGTCGTACTTCAGGGAGGGCTGAAGCTTTCTTT
.,.,TRBJ2-7,TRBV9,CASSVDVRGSYEQYF,TGTGCCAGCAGCGTAGATGTCCGGGGTTCCTACGAGCAGTACTTC
.,many,TRBJ2-7,TRBV9,CASSVALTTGGVFYEQYF,TGTGCCAGCAGCGTAGCTCTTACTACCGGGGGCGTTTTTTACGAGCAGTACTTC
TRBD1,many,TRBJ1-2,TRBV7-2,CASTLDRAGYGYTF,TGTGCCAGCACCCTGGACAGGGCCGGATATGGCTACACCTTC
.,many,TRBJ1-2,TRBV7-2,CASSRDGGYTF,TGTGCCAGCAGCCGAGACGGGGGCTACACCTTC
.,many,TRBJ1-5,TRBV20-1,CSAENRVWDNQPQHF,TGCAGTGCAGAGAACAGGGTCTGGGACAATCAGCCCCAGCATTTT
.,.,TRBJ1-2,TRBV18,CASFEEGSGYGYTF,TGTGCCAGCTTCGAGGAGGGGTCGGGCTATGGCTACACCTTC
.,.,TRBJ1-2,TRBV27,CASSFGDGPYGYTF,TGTGCCAGCAGTTTTGGGGACGGACCCTATGGCTACACCTTC
.,.,TRBJ1-2,TRBV6-2/TRBV6-3,CASIPRNSQRNYGYTF,TGTGCCAGCATTCCTCGGAACAGTCAAAGGAACTATGGCTACACCTTC
.,.,TRBJ2-2,TRBV12-3/TRBV12-4,CASSPERGYTGELFF,TGTGCCAGCAGTCCAGAGAGGGGGTACACCGGGGAGCTGTTTTTT
.,many,TRBJ2-5,TRBV6-1,CASSEQLKETQYF,TGTGCCAGCAGTGAACAGCTCAAAGAGACCCAGTACTTC
.,.,TRBJ2-6,TRBV11-2,CASSPQTGANVLTF,TGTGCCAGCAGCCCCCAGACCGGGGCCAACGTCCTGACTTTC
.,many,TRBJ1-1,TRBV12-3/TRBV12-4,CASRVGRNTEAFF,TGTGCCAGCAGGGTAGGGCGGAACACTGAAGCTTTCTTT